Listed below are T cell receptor beta chains from one sample, sequenced in a study of OX40 agonist ivuxolimab in advanced cancers. Using immunoSEQ multiplex PCR, the repertoire was profiled, and TCRdb retains in-frame clones only, with some absent. The sample carries 40,000 to 50,000 clones, less than 90% recorded once. The source material was CD4+ or CD8+ T cells sorted from blood, sampled in a trial of the OX40 agonist ivuxolimab. The receptors stem from an adult with an advanced solid tumor such as melanoma, head and neck, liver or kidney cancer. CDR3s include the opening cysteine and the closing phenylalanine or tryptophan. D genes are given only for firm matches.

>TRBV7-8|TRBD1|TRBJ2-4
CASSPRTGPPKNIQYF
>TRBV5-1|-|TRBJ2-1
CASSSSQDSLSEQFF
>TRBV19|-|TRBJ1-5
CASSLTNYRGNQPQHF
>TRBV7-8|TRBD2|TRBJ2-3
CASSFTGTSVTDTQYF
>TRBV30|-|TRBJ2-1
CAWSYRANEQFF
>TRBV29-1|-|TRBJ2-3
CSVEGDRHGTQYF
>TRBV9|-|TRBJ2-1
CASSDLVGGSYNEQFF
>TRBV7-9|TRBD1|TRBJ1-1
CASSGTGGGLGEAFF
>TRBV11-2|-|TRBJ1-6
CASSLGGASPLHF
>TRBV28|-|TRBJ1-5
CASRLTLAGNQPQHF
>TRBV19|-|TRBJ2-7
CASMGSYEQYF
>TRBV5-6|-|TRBJ1-2
CASSDRGRLVYGYTF
>TRBV5-8|TRBD1|TRBJ1-1
CASSFGTGVTEAFF
>TRBV9|TRBD1|TRBJ1-2
CASSQGTEANYGYTF
>TRBV7-9|-|TRBJ1-6
CASSLQGPLHF
>TRBV14|-|TRBJ2-7
CASSHAGPYEQYF
>TRBV28|TRBD2|TRBJ2-3
CASTLGLASTDTQYF
>TRBV11-2|-|TRBJ1-5
CASSSGRSGNQPQHF
>TRBV27|-|TRBJ2-7
CASSLSGGQEGYEQYF
>TRBV28|-|TRBJ1-1
CASSLGAVGSEAFF
>TRBV5-1|-|TRBJ1-1
CASSLSAVFTEAFF
>TRBV7-9|TRBD2|TRBJ2-1
CASTVGGVSEQFF
>TRBV7-2|TRBD1|-
CASSFPGQGSSYEQYF
>TRBV9|TRBD1|TRBJ1-5
CASSVGDSSNQPQHF
>TRBV7-9|-|TRBJ1-4
CASSLGHTYNEKLFF
>TRBV27|-|TRBJ2-7
CASSVLSPPGEQYF
>TRBV7-9|-|TRBJ2-5
CASSYPGELRKETQYF
>TRBV7-8|TRBD2|TRBJ2-3
CASSPGGGFSTDTQYF
>TRBV7-2|TRBD2|TRBJ2-1
CASSSSGGAGEQFF
>TRBV2|-|TRBJ2-2
CASNHQGGAITTANTGELFF
>TRBV19|-|TRBJ2-2
CASSIPRGAGELFF
>TRBV4-3|TRBD2|TRBJ2-7
CASSHLAGGNYEQYF
>TRBV27|-|TRBJ1-2
CASSLTRTNNYGYTF
>TRBV5-1|-|TRBJ2-7
CASSLVRDNAYEQYF
>TRBV2|TRBD2|TRBJ2-1
CASWTSGRSSYNEQFF
>TRBV27|-|TRBJ1-2
CASSLSGYNYGYTF
>TRBV5-1|TRBD1|TRBJ1-4
CASSSDRGFEKLFF
>TRBV7-8|-|TRBJ2-7
CASSLSYEQYF
>TRBV28|TRBD1|TRBJ1-6
CASSLEPGTGVNSPLHF
>TRBV2|-|TRBJ1-6
CASSSFSSPLHF
>TRBV27|TRBD2|TRBJ2-5
CASSPGGPLKTQYF
>TRBV15|-|TRBJ1-5
CATSERDGPGEPQHF
>TRBV27|-|TRBJ1-2
CASSPDGDSYGYTF
>TRBV6-6|-|TRBJ1-5
CASSGRDNRRPQHF
>TRBV7-9|TRBD1|TRBJ1-2
CASSPTDRGHGYTF
>TRBV7-6|TRBD1|TRBJ1-1
CASSLERGPSTEAFF
>TRBV28|TRBD1|TRBJ1-5
CASMELAGGQPQHF
>TRBV4-3|-|TRBJ2-6
CASSQGRAGSGANVLTF
>TRBV25-1|TRBD2|TRBJ2-3
CASSEGGGIRGAQYF
>TRBV7-9|TRBD1|TRBJ1-1
CASSWAGQGDTEAFF
>TRBV11-1|-|TRBJ2-3
CASKWLDTQYF
>TRBV7-8|-|TRBJ2-1
CASSRATRQRSSYNEQFF
>TRBV29-1|-|TRBJ1-3
CSVASGVGLDTIYF
>TRBV4-1|-|TRBJ1-3
CASSQDPGPGNTIYF
>TRBV13|-|TRBJ2-5
CASSLGSMREDGRETQYF
>TRBV4-1|-|TRBJ2-5
CASSQGTGTETQYF
>TRBV19|-|TRBJ2-1
CASSSTALYNEQFF
>TRBV2|TRBD2|TRBJ2-2
CASSADRGGTGELFF